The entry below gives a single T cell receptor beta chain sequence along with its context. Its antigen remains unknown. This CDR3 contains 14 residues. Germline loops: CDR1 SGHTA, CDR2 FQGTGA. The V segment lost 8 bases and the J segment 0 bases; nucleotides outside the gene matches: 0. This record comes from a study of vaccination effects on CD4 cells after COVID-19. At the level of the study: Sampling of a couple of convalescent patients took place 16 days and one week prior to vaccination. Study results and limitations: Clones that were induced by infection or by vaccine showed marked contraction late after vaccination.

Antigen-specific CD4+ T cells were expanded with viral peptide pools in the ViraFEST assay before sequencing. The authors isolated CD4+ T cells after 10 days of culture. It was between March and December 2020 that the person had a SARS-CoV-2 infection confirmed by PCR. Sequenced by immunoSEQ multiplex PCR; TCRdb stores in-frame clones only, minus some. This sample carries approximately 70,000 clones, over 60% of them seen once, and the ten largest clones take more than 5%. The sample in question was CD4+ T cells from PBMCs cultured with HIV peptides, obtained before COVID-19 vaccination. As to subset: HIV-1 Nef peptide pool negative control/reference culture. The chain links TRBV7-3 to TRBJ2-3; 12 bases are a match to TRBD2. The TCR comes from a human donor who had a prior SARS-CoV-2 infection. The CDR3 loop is CASGLAGSTDTQYF. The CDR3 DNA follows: TGTGCCAGCGGACTAGCGGGAAGCACAGATACGCAGTATTTT.